A single T cell receptor beta chain is shown here with its context. Its target is not known. The data were taken from a study of CD8+CD57+ T cells in acquired aplastic anemia. Background on the study: Sorting CD4+ and CD8+ cells gave DNA averaging around 3 ug.

CDR3 length: 15 residues. The ends lost 7 bases at V and 8 bases at J; junction bases unmatched: 12. CDR1 and CDR2 from the germline V gene are DFQATT and SNEGSKA (reference sequence). Patients picked for sequencing had shown CD8+CD57+ cell expansion detected by flow cytometry. Untreated patients provided the blood samples, with no therapy given before sampling. TCR beta VDJ combinations and CDR3 sequences were profiled from genomic DNA. A single record per CDR3 protein comes from TCRdb applying MiXCR to the reads. The sample has over 150,000 distinct CDR3 sequences; about three fifths are singletons. Study results and limitations: Patients and controls were found to share fewer than 35 CD8+ CDR3 sequences.

The TCR comes from a human donor with aplastic anemia. This chain connects TRBV20-1 to TRBJ2-3; 13 bases agree with TRBD2. Sequencing used sorted CD4+, CD8+, or CD8+CD57+ T cells (not recorded which) from PBMCs. The CDR3 loop reads CSVSGTSGMHGTQYF. The DNA of the CDR3 is TGCAGTGTTTCCGGGACTAGCGGGATGCATGGTACGCAGTATTTT.